Judged by abundance, the clone carrying this T cell receptor (beta chain) is medium-sized (0.01 to 0.1%). Per the authors' pipeline: Reference gene primer amplification gave nucleated cell count estimates. Produced via immunoSEQ multiplex PCR; TCRdb's table is partial and in-frame only. V and J calls and clone size follow that table, whereas D and trimming were derived from the DNA. The sample lists around 40,000 clones, around 74% occurring once. This entry is derived from a study of blood T cell repertoires in COVID-19. Study overall: The origin of the acute and convalescent COVID-19 samples was the United States, Italy and Spain. T cells, B-cell-depleted T cells, or PBMCs provided the cDNA or gDNA that served as material.

The CDR3 runs to 14 residues. Trimming pared 5 bases from V and 5 bases from J, leaving 12 bases between. From germline, CDR1 is MNHEY and CDR2 SVGAGI. The clonotype was recovered from a man between 65 and 79 years old with acute or convalescent COVID-19. The chain is built from TRBV6-5 and TRBJ1-4, with a tentative D call TRBD1 (5 bases). Sequenced input: peripheral blood. CDR3 sequence reads: CASSSRVDNEKLFF. DNA of the CDR3: TGTGCCAGCAGTAGCAGGGTTGACAATGAAAAACTGTTTTTT.